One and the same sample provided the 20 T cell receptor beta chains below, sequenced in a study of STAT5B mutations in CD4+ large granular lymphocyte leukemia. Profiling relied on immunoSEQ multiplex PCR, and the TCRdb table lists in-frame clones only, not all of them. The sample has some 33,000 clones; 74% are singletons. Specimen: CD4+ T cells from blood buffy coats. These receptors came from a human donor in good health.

CDR3 amino acids: CAWSVQRGRGSGNTIYF. The CDR3 nucleotides read TGTGCCTGGAGTGTACAGAGGGGCAGGGGCTCTGGAAACACCATATATTTT. J is TRBJ1-3 and V is TRBV30; possibly TRBD1 for D (6 bases). Looked up from germline, CDR1 is GTSNPN and CDR2 is SVGIG (reference sequence). Between the trimmed V and J ends, which lost 0 bases and 0 bases, there was a span of 15 bases. This CDR3 is built from 17 residues.

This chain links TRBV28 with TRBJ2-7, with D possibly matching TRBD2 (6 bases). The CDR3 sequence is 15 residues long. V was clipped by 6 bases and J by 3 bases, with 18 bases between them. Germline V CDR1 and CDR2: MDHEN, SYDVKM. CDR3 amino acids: CASSPAGRPVYEQYF. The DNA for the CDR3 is TGTGCCAGCAGCCCCGCGGGGAGGCCTGTCTACGAGCAGTACTTC. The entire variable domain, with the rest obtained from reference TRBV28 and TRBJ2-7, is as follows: DVKVTQSSRYLVKRTGEKVFLECVQDMDHENMFWYRQDPGLGLRLIYFSYDVKMKEKGDIPEGYSVSREKKERFSLILESASTNQTSMYLCASSPAGRPVYEQYFGPGTRLTVT.

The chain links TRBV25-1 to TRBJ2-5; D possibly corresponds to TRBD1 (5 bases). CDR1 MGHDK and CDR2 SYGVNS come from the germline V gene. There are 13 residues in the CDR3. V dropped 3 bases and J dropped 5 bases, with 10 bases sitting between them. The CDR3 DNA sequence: TGTGCCAGCAGTGACTGGGGCAGGGAGACCCAGTACTTC. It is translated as CASSDWGRETQYF.

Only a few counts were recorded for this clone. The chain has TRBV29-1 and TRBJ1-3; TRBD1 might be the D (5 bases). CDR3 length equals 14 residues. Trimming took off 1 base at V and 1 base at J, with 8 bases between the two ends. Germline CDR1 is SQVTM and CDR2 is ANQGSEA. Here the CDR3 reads CSVEGRVSGNTIYF. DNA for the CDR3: TGCAGCGTTGAAGGCAGGGTTTCTGGAAACACCATATATTTT.

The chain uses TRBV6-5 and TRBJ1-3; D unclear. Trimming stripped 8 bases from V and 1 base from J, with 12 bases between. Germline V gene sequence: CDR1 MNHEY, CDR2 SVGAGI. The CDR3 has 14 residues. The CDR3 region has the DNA TGTGCCAGCCGCAGCGGGTTATCTGGAAACACCATATATTTT. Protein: CASRSGLSGNTIYF.

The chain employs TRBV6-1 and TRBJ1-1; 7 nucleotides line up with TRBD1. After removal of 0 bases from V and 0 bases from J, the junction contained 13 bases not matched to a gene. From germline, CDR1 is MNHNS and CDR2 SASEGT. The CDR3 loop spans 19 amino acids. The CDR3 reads CASSEALRGQSLLNTEAFF. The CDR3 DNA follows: TGTGCCAGCAGTGAAGCGCTTAGGGGACAGAGCCTCCTGAACACTGAAGCTTTCTTT.

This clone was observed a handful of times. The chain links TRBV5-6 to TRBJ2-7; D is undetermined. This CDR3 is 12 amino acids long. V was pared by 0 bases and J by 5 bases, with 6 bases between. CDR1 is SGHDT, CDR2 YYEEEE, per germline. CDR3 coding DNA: TGTGCCAGCAGCTTGGTATGGGACGAGCAGTACTTC. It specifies CASSLVWDEQYF. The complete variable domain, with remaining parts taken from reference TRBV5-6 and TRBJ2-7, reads DAGVTQSPTHLIKTRGQQVTLRCSPKSGHDTVSWYQQALGQGPQFIFQYYEEEERQRGNFPDRFSGHQFPNYSSELNVNALLLGDSALYLCASSLVWDEQYFGPGTRLTVT.

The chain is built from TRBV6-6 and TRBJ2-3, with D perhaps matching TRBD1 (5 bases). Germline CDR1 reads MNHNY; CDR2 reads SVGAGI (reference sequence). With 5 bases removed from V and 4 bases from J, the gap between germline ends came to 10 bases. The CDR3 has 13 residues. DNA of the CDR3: TGTGCCAGCAGTGGTACAGGTCCAGATACGCAGTATTTT. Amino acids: CASSGTGPDTQYF.

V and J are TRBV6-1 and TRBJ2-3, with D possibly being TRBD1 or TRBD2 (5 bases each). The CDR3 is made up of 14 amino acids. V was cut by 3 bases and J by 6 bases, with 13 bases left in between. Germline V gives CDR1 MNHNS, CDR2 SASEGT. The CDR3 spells CASSDEGPPDTQYF. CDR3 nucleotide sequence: TGTGCCAGCAGTGATGAGGGGCCCCCGGATACGCAGTATTTT.

The CDR3 nucleotides are TGTGCCAGCAGCTTCCCGAACACTGAAGCTTTCTTT. Residues: CASSFPNTEAFF. This rearrangement joins TRBV7-9 to TRBJ1-1; D gene uncertain. This CDR3 spans 12 amino acids. V was shortened by 3 bases and J by 1 base, with 3 bases between the two germline ends. The germline V gene has CDR1 SEHNR and CDR2 FQNEAQ (reference sequence).

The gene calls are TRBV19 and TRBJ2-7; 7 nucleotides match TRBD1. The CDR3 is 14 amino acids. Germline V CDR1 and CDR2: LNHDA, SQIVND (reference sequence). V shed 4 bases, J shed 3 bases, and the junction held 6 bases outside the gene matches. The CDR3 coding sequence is TGTGCCAGTAGTACAACCGGGACAGTCTACGAGCAGTACTTC. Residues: CASSTTGTVYEQYF.

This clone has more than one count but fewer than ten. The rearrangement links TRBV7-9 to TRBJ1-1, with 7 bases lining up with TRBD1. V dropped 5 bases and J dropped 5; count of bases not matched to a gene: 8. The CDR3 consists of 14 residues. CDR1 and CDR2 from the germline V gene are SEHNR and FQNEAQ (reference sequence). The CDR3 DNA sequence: TGTGCCAGCAGCAAACCGACAGGGTCGACTGAAGCTTTCTTT. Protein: CASSKPTGSTEAFF.

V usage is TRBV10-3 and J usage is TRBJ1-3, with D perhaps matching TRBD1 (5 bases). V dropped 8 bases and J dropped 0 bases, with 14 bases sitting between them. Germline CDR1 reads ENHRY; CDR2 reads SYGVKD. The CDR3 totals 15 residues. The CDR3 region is CAISGQAYSGNTIYF. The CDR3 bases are TGTGCCATCTCAGGGCAGGCGTACTCTGGAAACACCATATATTTT.

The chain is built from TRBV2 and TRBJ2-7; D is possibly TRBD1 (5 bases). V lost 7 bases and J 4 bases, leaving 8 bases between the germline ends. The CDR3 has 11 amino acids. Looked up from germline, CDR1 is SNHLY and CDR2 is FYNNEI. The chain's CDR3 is CASTAGYEQYF. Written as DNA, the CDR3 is TGTGCCAGCACGGCAGGGTACGAGCAGTACTTC.

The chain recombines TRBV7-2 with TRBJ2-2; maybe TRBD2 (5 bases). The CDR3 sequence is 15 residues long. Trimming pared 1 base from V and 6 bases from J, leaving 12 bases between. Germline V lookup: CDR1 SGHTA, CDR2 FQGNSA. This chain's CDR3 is CASSLEVGEAGELFF. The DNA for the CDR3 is TGTGCCAGCAGCTTAGAGGTGGGAGAGGCCGGGGAGCTGTTTTTT.

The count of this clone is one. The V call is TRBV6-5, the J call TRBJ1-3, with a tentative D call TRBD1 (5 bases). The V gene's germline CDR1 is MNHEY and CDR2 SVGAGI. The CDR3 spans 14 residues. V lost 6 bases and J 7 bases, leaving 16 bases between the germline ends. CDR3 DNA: TGTGCCAGCAGCTCGGGACGCGGCGGGAACACCATATATTTT. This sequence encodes CASSSGRGGNTIYF.

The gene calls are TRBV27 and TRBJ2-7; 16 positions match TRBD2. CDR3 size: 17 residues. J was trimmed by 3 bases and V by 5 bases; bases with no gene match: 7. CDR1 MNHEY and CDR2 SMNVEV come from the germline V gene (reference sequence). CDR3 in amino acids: CASSPRGLAGGYYEQYF. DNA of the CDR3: TGTGCCAGCAGTCCCCGGGGACTAGCGGGGGGGTACTACGAGCAGTACTTC.

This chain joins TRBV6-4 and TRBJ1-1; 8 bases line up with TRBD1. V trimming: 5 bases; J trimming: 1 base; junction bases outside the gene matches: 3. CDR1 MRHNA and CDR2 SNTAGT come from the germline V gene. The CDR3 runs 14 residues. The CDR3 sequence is CASSSTGANTEAFF. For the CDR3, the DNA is TGTGCCAGCAGTTCGACAGGGGCGAACACTGAAGCTTTCTTT.

The CDR3 sequence: CASSPEDRFHYGYTF. The CDR3 region has the DNA TGTGCCAGCTCACCAGAGGACAGATTCCACTATGGCTACACCTTC. The rearrangement links TRBV18 to TRBJ1-2; tentatively, D is TRBD1 (6 bases). CDR1 is KGHSH, CDR2 LQKENI, per germline. V was clipped by 2 bases and J by 3 bases, with 13 bases between them. There are 15 residues in the CDR3.

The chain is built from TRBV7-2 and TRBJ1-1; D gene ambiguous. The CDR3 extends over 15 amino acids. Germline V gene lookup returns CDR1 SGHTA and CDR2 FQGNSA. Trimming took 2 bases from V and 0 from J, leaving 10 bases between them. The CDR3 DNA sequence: TGTGCCAGCAGCTTATTGGGCGGCATGAACACTGAAGCTTTCTTT. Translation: CASSLLGGMNTEAFF.